These 16 T cell receptor beta chains originate from one sample sequenced in a study of T cell responses to AZD1222 COVID-19 vaccine. Libraries were prepared by immunoSEQ multiplex PCR; TCRdb keeps only in-frame clonotypes and omits some of them. The table includes 150,000 or so clones, 85% to 90% detected once. The sample here was peripheral blood, taken on day 0 of AZD1222 vaccination. The receptor source for this set is an adult in good health.

The chain employs TRBV6-2 or TRBV6-3 and TRBJ1-5; D possibly corresponds to TRBD1 (5 bases). CDR3 length equals 14 residues. From germline, CDR1 is MNHEY and CDR2 SVGEGT. Trimming removed 6 bases at V and 4 bases at J, with 13 bases between. The CDR3 DNA follows: TGTGCCAGCAGCTCCCCGGGACGGAATCAGCCCCAGCATTTT. It translates to CASSSPGRNQPQHF.

This clone was counted a single time. V usage is TRBV9 and J usage is TRBJ1-5; weak D call: TRBD1 (5 bases). The CDR3 length is 15 residues. The ends were cut back, 0 bases at V and 5 bases at J, with 12 bases in the middle. The germline CDR1 and CDR2 sequences are SGDLS and YYNGEE. The CDR3 bases are TGTGCCAGCAGCGTAGGACAGAGCTCTGATCAGCCCCAGCATTTT. As protein: CASSVGQSSDQPQHF.

V and J are TRBV18 and TRBJ1-1, with D tentatively TRBD1 (6 bases). V was shortened by 3 bases and J by 3 bases, with 17 bases between the two germline ends. The CDR3 sequence is 16 residues long. Germline CDR1 is KGHSH and CDR2 is LQKENI. The CDR3 protein is CASSPRGGAGDTEAFF. The CDR3 DNA sequence: TGTGCCAGCTCACCCCGGGGGGGGGCCGGGGACACTGAAGCTTTCTTT.

This chain links TRBV7-8 with TRBJ2-1; 14 nucleotides align to TRBD2. V trimming: 5 bases; J trimming: 8 bases; junction bases outside the gene matches: 8. The CDR3 length is 16 residues. CDR1 and CDR2 (germline): SGHVS, FQNEAQ. CDR3 loop: CASSGGTSGRRDEQFF. Written as DNA, the CDR3 is TGTGCCAGCAGCGGAGGGACTAGCGGGAGAAGGGATGAGCAGTTCTTC.

The V and J genes are TRBV5-5 and TRBJ1-2; 8 bases fit TRBD1. Per germline, CDR1 SGHKS and CDR2 YYEKEE (reference sequence). The length of the CDR3 is 16 residues. V dropped 0 bases and J dropped 6; count of bases not matched to a gene: 10. The DNA for the CDR3 is TGTGCCAGCAGCTTGGATCCGACAGGGGTTCAGGATGGCTACACCTTC. It encodes CASSLDPTGVQDGYTF.

The CDR3 DNA reads TGTGCCAGCAGTATACAGGGGGCGGGAACTGAAGCTTTCTTT. Its translation: CASSIQGAGTEAFF. The chain carries TRBV6-2 or TRBV6-3 and TRBJ1-1; 9 bases line up with TRBD1. The trim removed 5 bases at V and 5 bases at J, leaving 6 bases unmatched. The CDR3 runs to 14 residues. CDR1 MNHEY and CDR2 SVGEGT come from the germline V gene.

The table lists this clone with a count of one. This sequence joins TRBV6-5 and TRBJ1-2, with D hard to call. The V end was cut by 4 bases, the J end by 7 bases, with 19 bases between. The CDR3 is made up of 15 amino acids. Germline CDR1 MNHEY, CDR2 SVGAGI. The CDR3 region is CASSLFGVNRLGYTF. The CDR3 nucleotides are TGTGCCAGCAGTTTGTTTGGGGTCAATCGGCTTGGCTACACCTTC.

The rearrangement joins TRBV6-1 to TRBJ1-5, with 7 bases lining up with TRBD1. Germline CDR1 and CDR2: MNHNS and SASEGT. The V segment lost 3 bases and the J segment 0 bases; nucleotides outside the gene matches: 5. The CDR3 loop spans 16 amino acids. The CDR3 protein is CASSEPTGNSNQPQHF. The CDR3 coding sequence is TGTGCCAGCAGTGAGCCGACAGGGAATAGCAATCAGCCCCAGCATTTT.

The chain carries TRBV4-1 and TRBJ2-5; the D is unclear. Trimming took off 0 bases at V and 0 bases at J, with 14 bases between the two ends. The CDR3 loop spans 17 amino acids. Germline lookup yields CDR1 MGHRA and CDR2 YSYEKL. The CDR3 reads CASSQDPQRPYQETQYF. In nucleotides, the CDR3 is TGCGCCAGCAGCCAAGATCCCCAGCGACCTTACCAAGAGACCCAGTACTTC.

The chain combines TRBV18 with TRBJ2-1; TRBD2 agrees at 8 bases. Losses at the gene ends were 3 bases for V and 5 bases for J; bases not matched to a gene: 9. From germline, CDR1 is KGHSH and CDR2 LQKENI. The CDR3 extends over 16 amino acids. The CDR3 DNA reads TGTGCCAGCTCACCTTCAGGCGGGAGGAACAACAATGAGCAGTTCTTC. Translated, it gives CASSPSGGRNNNEQFF.

The chain joins TRBV19 to TRBJ1-1; no definite D call. This CDR3 has 14 residues. With 7 bases removed from V and 4 bases from J, the gap between germline ends came to 16 bases. Germline-derived CDR1 and CDR2 are LNHDA and SQIVND (reference sequence). CDR3 sequence reads: CASTKSSSRTEAFF. The CDR3 DNA is TGTGCCAGTACTAAGAGTAGTAGCCGCACTGAAGCTTTCTTT.

The chain recombines TRBV29-1 with TRBJ2-3; 9 positions agree with TRBD2. V was clipped by 5 bases and J by 3 bases; unmatched bases: 12. CDR1 SQVTM and CDR2 ANQGSEA come from the germline V gene. CDR3 length: 16 amino acids. CDR3 sequence reads: CSVSPIAGGHTDTQYF. DNA for the CDR3: TGCAGCGTTTCTCCTATCGCGGGGGGGCATACAGATACGCAGTATTTT.

This sequence joins TRBV19 and TRBJ2-2; no reliable D call. The CDR3 loop spans 14 amino acids. Germline V gives CDR1 LNHDA, CDR2 SQIVND (reference sequence). V lost 1 base and J lost 1, with 4 bases in between. CDR3 sequence (DNA): TGTGCCAGTAGTATAGGACGGAACACCGGGGAGCTGTTTTTT. It encodes CASSIGRNTGELFF.

V gene TRBV28 combines with J gene TRBJ1-2; 9 nucleotides align to TRBD1. Germline V CDR1 and CDR2: MDHEN, SYDVKM. Trimming took 10 bases from V and 0 from J; bases not matched to a gene: 3. This CDR3 contains 13 residues. CDR3 residues: CATGQGANYGYTF. The CDR3 nucleotides are TGTGCCACGGGACAGGGCGCTAACTATGGCTACACCTTC.

This rearrangement joins TRBV4-3 to TRBJ1-1; maybe TRBD1 (5 bases). V shed 0 bases and J shed 0 bases, with 14 bases lying between them. CDR1 and CDR2 from the germline V gene are LGHNA and YSLEER. The CDR3 is 17 amino acids. CDR3 in amino acids: CASSQDLAGPLNTEAFF. The CDR3 DNA follows: TGCGCCAGCAGCCAAGATCTGGCAGGGCCATTGAACACTGAAGCTTTCTTT.

This rearrangement joins TRBV9 to TRBJ2-6, with 12 nucleotides matching TRBD1. There are 18 residues in the CDR3. Germline CDR1 is SGDLS and CDR2 is YYNGEE. V was pared by 2 bases and J by 4 bases, with 7 bases of the junction left unmatched. The CDR3 DNA is TGTGCCAGCAGCGTCACGGGACAGGGGGCATCCGGGGCCAACGTCCTGACTTTC. Its translation: CASSVTGQGASGANVLTF.